This T cell receptor beta chain was recorded in a study of blood T cells in healthy people across ages (dated by TCRdb to the mid-2010s). As for the study more broadly: In model experiments, template switching captured about one uniquely barcoded TCR beta cDNA molecule for every two T cells. Four age groups were formed from the donors: young (average 16 years), middle-aged (approximately 40), aged (approximately 60) and long-lived (approximately 80). Using the same blood draw, the study looked at two additional independent replicas of 1 million unique cDNA reads for two donors, one aged 18 to 30 and the other aged 80 or older. To track age-related changes in TCR beta repertoire diversity, the study relied on deep sequencing normalized with unique cDNA molecular identifiers. Beyond this particular receptor, the publication reports: Compared with the aged group, the long-lived group had more naive CD4+ T cells, fewer expanded clones and increased TCR diversity, suggesting age selection. Because the CMV infection status of the donors was unknown, age-related changes in expanded clonotypes may potentially have been confounded. As age increased, observed TCR beta diversity per million T cells dropped in a roughly linear way, and a significant reduction was already evident by age roughly 40. Bulk unsorted PBMC profiling prevented conclusive comparison of naive and antigen-experienced compartments. There was a strong correlation between observed TCR beta diversity and the percentage of naive T cells measured by flow cytometry. Estimates of total diversity based on one million sequenced T cells were regarded as lower bounds and as underestimates.

Donors were 40 or so systemically healthy Caucasian individuals from Russia aged roughly 6 to 90 years. Each donor gave ten milliliters of peripheral blood, collected into EDTA-treated Vacutainer tubes. PBMCs were isolated by Ficoll-Paque density-gradient centrifugation, with at least 7 million obtained per sample. Total RNA, at least 6 micrograms per sample, was extracted from PBMCs with Trizol reagent. The percentages of naive CD45RAhigh/CD27high T cells were determined by flow cytometry on a PBMC aliquot from every donor. This clonotype has more than one count but fewer than ten. Its cognate antigen has yet to be identified. No much larger clone is present one base from it, and per-base qualities are unavailable. The germline V gene specifies SGDLS as CDR1 and YYNGEE as CDR2. The CDR3 measures 15 amino acids from cysteine to phenylalanine. The retained sequence is limited to the CDR3, 45 bases, with the frame set at the first base. Here V drops 7 bases and J drops 0 bases, and the junction holds 3 bases not matched to any gene.

The library was produced with 5' RACE. Sequencing took place on an Illumina HiSeq 2500. A second about 7 to 11 cycle PCR used a sample-barcoded 5' primer and a J-beta primer mix. A unique molecular identifier was introduced onto each TCR beta cDNA molecule by a template-switch 5' adaptor carrying 12 random nucleotides. At least 2.5 million CDR3-containing paired-end reads were obtained from each sample. The Mint cDNA synthesis kit, primed by a TRBC-specific oligonucleotide, was used to synthesize first-strand cDNA from all RNA. Following uracil-DNA glycosylase treatment, all cDNA underwent a first 18-cycle PCR with the universal primers M1SS and BC2_uni_R. Under the source paper's analysis protocol: Normalization of each sample was performed by random selection of 1 million high-quality reads, each carrying a distinct molecular identifier. Reads with shared molecular identifiers were discarded instead of being binned into consensus sequences. MiTCR, run with a Q25 quality threshold and the strictest error-elimination algorithm, handled CDR3 identification, clonotype clustering and error correction. A nonparametric unseen species model with Euler transformation was used to estimate lower-bound total TCR beta diversity. TCRdb applied fastp at Q25 and MiXCR to the public reads, then kept only in-frame beta chains. CDR3 protein duplicates are merged, each entry listing the most common genes and DNA. The V and J calls were not made by the authors but by TCRdb's processing. The sample table lists some 1,000,000 distinct CDR3 sequences, approximately 25% of them with a count of one. The ten largest make up approximately 0.7% of the sample.

The sample also formed part of further work on T cells of mothers and their children. As described in the second report: Nine systemically healthy Caucasian individuals served as donors, namely three mothers together with their six children. cDNA synthesis used all of the extracted RNA, with about 1.5 ug of RNA in each 15 ul reaction. In the second PCR, the M1S primer added sample barcodes and 2-4 random nucleotides. More than 8 million TCR beta CDR3 reads were obtained from each mother, and roughly 3 million reads were obtained from each child. Thymic selection similarly shapes TCR recombination output in related and unrelated pairs, with minor effect from inherited differences. Normalized repertoire overlap was always found to be slightly, but never significantly, higher in related mother-child pairs than in unrelated mother-child pairs. Persistent microchimeric T cell clones were not detected, at a sensitivity of 95 to 100 clones per million clonotypes. In the study, deep NGS was used to compare the TCR beta repertoires of mothers and children, and features distinguishing related mother-child pairs from unrelated individuals were sought. On average, the children were approximately 11 +/- 4 years old, while the mothers were around 42 +/- 4 years old. After adapters were ligated using NEBNext reagents, the libraries underwent 100+100 nt paired-end sequencing on an Illumina HiSeq 2000. Mother and child libraries were prepared a month apart and sequenced in separate runs to prevent cross-contamination. For each donor, somewhere between about 450,000 and 2,100,000 distinct TCR beta clonotypes were identified. Naive TCR beta clonotypes were estimated from low-frequency clonotypes matched to each donor's FACS-determined naive share, without sorting.

This TCR was sampled from a girl aged 2-15 years in good health. Sequenced material: blood. The chain joins TRBV9 to TRBJ2-1, and TRBD2 matches 11 of the central bases. The CDR3 here reads CASGTSGSSYNEQFF. The DNA is TGTGCCAGCGGGACTAGCGGTAGCTCCTACAATGAGCAGTTCTTC. The full variable domain, with segments outside the CDR3 supplied by the reference TRBV9 and TRBJ2-1 proteins, appears as DSGVTQTPKHLITATGQRVTLRCSPRSGDLSVYWYQQSLDQGLQFLIQYYNGEERAKGNILERFSAQQFPDLHSELNLSSLELGDSALYFCASGTSGSSYNEQFFGPGTRLTVL.